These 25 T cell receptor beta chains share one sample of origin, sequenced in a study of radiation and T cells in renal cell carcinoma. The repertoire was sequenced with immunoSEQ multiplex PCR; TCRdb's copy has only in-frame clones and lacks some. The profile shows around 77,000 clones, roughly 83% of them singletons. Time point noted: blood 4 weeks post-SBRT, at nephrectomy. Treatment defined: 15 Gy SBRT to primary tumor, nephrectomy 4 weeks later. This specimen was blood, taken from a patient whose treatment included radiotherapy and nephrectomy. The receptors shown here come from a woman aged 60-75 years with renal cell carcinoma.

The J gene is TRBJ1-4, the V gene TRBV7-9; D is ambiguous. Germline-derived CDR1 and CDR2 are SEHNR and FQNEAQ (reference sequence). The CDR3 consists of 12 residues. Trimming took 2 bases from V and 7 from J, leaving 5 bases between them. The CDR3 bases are TGTGCCAGCAGCTTAAGCTTTGAAAAACTGTTTTTT. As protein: CASSLSFEKLFF.

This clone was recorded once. The CDR3 protein is CASRPAGTVYGYTF. CDR3 nucleotides: TGTGCCAGCAGACCGGCCGGGACGGTCTATGGCTACACCTTC. V usage is TRBV27 and J usage is TRBJ1-2; D might be TRBD1 (5 bases). The CDR3 runs to 14 residues. V lost 6 bases and J 4 bases, leaving 15 bases between the germline ends. Germline CDR1 reads MNHEY; CDR2 reads SMNVEV (reference sequence).

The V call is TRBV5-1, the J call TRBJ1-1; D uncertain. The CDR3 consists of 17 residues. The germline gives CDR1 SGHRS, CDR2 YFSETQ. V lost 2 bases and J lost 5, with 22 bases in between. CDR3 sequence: CASSLRVLSESATEAFF. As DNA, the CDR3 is TGCGCCAGCAGCTTAAGGGTCCTTTCAGAGTCGGCGACTGAAGCTTTCTTT.

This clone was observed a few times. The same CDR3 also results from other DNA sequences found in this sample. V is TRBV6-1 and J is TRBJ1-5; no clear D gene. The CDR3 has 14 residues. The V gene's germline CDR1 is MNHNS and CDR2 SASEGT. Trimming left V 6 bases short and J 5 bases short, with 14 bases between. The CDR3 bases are TGTGCCAGCAGCGAAACCCGGGGTTATCAGCCCCAGCATTTT. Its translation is CASSETRGYQPQHF.

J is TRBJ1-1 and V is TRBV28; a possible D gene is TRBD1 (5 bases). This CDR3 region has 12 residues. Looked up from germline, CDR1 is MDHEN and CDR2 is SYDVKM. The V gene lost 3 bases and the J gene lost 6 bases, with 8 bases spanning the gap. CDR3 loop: CASSFGGSEAFF. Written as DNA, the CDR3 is TGTGCCAGCAGTTTTGGGGGATCTGAAGCTTTCTTT.

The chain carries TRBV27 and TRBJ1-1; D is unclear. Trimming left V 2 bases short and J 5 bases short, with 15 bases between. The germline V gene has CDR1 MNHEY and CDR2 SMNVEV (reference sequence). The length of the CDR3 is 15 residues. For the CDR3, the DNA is TGTGCCAGCAGTTTAGAGGGCCGCGGGTGGACTGAAGCTTTCTTT. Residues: CASSLEGRGWTEAFF.

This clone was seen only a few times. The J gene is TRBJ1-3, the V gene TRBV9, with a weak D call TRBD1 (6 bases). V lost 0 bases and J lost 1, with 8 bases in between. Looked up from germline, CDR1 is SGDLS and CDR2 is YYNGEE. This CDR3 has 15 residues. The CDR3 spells CASSVEGGSGNTIYF. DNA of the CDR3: TGTGCCAGCAGCGTAGAAGGGGGTTCTGGAAACACCATATATTTT. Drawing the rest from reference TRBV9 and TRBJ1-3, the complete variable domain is DSGVTQTPKHLITATGQRVTLRCSPRSGDLSVYWYQQSLDQGLQFLIQYYNGEERAKGNILERFSAQQFPDLHSELNLSSLELGDSALYFCASSVEGGSGNTIYFGEGSWLTVV.

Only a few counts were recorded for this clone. The CDR3 sequence: CASSQDRGSISELFF. CDR3 DNA sequence: TGCGCCAGCAGCCAAGACAGGGGGAGTATCTCAGAGCTGTTTTTT. The V gene is TRBV4-1, the J gene TRBJ2-2; 7 bases agree with TRBD1. Germline V lookup: CDR1 MGHRA, CDR2 YSYEKL. With 0 bases clipped from V and 11 bases from J, the junction kept 9 bases outside the gene matches. The length of the CDR3 is 15 residues.

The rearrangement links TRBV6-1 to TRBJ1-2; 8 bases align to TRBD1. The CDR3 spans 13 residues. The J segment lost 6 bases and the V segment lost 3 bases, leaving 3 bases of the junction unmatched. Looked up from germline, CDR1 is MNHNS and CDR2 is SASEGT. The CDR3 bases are TGTGCCAGCAGTGACAGGGGGCGCGATGGCTACACCTTC. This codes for CASSDRGRDGYTF.

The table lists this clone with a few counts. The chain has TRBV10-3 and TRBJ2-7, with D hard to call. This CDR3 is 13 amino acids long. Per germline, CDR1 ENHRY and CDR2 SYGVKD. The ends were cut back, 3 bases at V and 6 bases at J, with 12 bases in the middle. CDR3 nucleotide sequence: TGTGCCATCAGTGATGGATCAGTCGGCGAGCAGTACTTC. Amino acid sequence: CAISDGSVGEQYF.

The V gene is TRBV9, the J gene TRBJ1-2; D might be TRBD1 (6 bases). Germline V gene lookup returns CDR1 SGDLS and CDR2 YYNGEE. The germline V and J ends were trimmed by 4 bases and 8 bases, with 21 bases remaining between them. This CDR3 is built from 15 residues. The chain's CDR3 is CASSTSRGQGGGYTF. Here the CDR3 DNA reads TGTGCCAGCAGCACGTCACGGGGGCAGGGCGGCGGCTACACCTTC. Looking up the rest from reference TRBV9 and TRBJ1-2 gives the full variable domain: DSGVTQTPKHLITATGQRVTLRCSPRSGDLSVYWYQQSLDQGLQFLIQYYNGEERAKGNILERFSAQQFPDLHSELNLSSLELGDSALYFCASSTSRGQGGGYTFGSGTRLTVV.

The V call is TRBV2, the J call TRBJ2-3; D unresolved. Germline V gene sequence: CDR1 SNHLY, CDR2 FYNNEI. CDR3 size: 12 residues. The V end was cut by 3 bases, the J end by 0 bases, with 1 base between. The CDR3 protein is CASSDSTDTQYF. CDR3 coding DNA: TGTGCCAGCAGTGATAGCACAGATACGCAGTATTTT. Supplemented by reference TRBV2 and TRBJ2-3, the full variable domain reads EPEVTQTPSHQVTQMGQEVILRCVPISNHLYFYWYRQILGQKVEFLVSFYNNEISEKSEIFDDQFSVERPDGSNFTLKIRSTKLEDSAMYFCASSDSTDTQYFGPGTRLTVL.

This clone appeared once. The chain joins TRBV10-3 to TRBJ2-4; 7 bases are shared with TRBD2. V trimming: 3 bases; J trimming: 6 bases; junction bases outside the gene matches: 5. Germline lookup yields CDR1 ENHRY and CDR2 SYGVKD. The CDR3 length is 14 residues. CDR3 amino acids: CAISDGGGGNIQYF. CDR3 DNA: TGTGCCATCAGTGATGGCGGGGGTGGAAACATTCAGTACTTC.

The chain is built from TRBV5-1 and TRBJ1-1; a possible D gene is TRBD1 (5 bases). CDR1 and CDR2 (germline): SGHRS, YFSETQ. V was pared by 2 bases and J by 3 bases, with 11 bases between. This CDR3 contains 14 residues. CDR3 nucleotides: TGCGCCAGCAGCTTCCGGGGACTCGACACTGAAGCTTTCTTT. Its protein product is CASSFRGLDTEAFF.

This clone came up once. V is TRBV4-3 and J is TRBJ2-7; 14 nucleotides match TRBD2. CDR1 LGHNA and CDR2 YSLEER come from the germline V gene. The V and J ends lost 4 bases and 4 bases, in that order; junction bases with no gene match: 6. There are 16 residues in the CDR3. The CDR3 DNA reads TGCGCCAGCAGCCCCGCGACTAGCGGGGGGGCTTACGAGCAGTACTTC. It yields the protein CASSPATSGGAYEQYF.

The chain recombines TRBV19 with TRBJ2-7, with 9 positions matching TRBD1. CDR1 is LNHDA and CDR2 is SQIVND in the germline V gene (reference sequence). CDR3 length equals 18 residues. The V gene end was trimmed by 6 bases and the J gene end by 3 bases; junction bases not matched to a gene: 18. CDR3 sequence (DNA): TGTGCCAGTAGCCGCAGGATGACAGGGGGGACATCTTTCTACGAGCAGTACTTC. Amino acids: CASSRRMTGGTSFYEQYF.

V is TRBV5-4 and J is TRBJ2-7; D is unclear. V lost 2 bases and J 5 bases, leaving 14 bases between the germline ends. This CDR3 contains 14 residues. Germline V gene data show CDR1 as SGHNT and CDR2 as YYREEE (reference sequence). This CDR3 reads CASSFDPRTHEQYF. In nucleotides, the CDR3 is TGTGCCAGCAGCTTCGACCCCAGGACCCACGAGCAGTACTTC.

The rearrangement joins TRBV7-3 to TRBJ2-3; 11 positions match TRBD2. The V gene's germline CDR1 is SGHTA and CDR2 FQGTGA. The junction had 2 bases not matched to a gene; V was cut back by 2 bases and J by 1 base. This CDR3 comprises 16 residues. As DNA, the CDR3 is TGTGCCAGCAGCTTAGGGACTAGCGGCCGCACAGATACGCAGTATTTT. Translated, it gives CASSLGTSGRTDTQYF.

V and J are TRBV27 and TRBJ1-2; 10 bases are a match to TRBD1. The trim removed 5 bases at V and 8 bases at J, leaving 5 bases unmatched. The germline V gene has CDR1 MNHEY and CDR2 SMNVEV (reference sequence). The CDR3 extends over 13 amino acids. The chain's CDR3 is CASSHGQGDGYTF. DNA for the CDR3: TGTGCCAGCAGTCACGGACAGGGGGACGGCTACACCTTC.

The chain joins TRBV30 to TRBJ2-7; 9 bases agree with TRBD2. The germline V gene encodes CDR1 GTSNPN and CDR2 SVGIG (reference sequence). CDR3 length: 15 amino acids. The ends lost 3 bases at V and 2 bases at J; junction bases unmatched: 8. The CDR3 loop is CAWRPVASGTYEQYF. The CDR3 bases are TGTGCCTGGAGACCGGTGGCTAGCGGGACCTACGAGCAGTACTTC.

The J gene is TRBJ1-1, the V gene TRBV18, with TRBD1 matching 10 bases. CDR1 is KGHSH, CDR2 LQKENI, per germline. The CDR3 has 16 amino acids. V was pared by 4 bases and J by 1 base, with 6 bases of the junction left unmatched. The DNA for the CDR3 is TGTGCCAGCTCACAGACAGGGGGCGTCGAGAACACTGAAGCTTTCTTT. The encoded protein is CASSQTGGVENTEAFF.

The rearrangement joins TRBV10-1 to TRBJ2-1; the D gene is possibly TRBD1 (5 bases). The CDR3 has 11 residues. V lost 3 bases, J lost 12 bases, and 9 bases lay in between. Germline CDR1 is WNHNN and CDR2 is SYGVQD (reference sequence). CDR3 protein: CASSEMGPQFF. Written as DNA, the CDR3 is TGCGCCAGCAGTGAAATGGGGCCGCAGTTCTTC.

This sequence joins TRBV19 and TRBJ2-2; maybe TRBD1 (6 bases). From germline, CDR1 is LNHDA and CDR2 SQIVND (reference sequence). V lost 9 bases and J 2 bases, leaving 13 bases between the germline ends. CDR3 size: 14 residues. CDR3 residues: CASHRETNTGELFF. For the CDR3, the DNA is TGTGCCAGCCACAGGGAAACAAACACCGGGGAGCTGTTTTTT.

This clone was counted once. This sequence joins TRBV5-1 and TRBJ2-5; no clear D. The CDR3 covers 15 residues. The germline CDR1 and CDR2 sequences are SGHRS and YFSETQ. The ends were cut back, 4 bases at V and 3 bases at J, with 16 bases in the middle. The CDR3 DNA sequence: TGCGCCAGCAGCCGCAGAGGAAACCCCGAAGAGACCCAGTACTTC. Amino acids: CASSRRGNPEETQYF.

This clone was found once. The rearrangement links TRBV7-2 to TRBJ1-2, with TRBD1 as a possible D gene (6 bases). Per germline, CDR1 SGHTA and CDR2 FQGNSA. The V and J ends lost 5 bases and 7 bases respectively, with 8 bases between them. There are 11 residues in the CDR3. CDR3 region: CASSPGVGYTF. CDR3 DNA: TGTGCCAGCAGCCCAGGGGTTGGCTACACCTTC.